This T cell receptor beta chain was captured in a study of T cells in Graves' hyperthyroidism and ophthalmopathy. Hyperthyroidism of Graves' type that showed no ophthalmopathy progression within 18 months was stable. Hyperthyroidism patients were newly diagnosed, had disease duration under 2 months, and were aged 18 to 65 years. Authors of the study amplified TCR beta CDR3 regions from RNA transcripts. A first-round RT-PCR of the TCR CDR3 used the HTBI primer set. TCRdb passed the multiplex PCR reads through MiXCR, listing each CDR3 protein once. The sample includes a few hundred thousand distinct CDR3 sequences, about 17% seen only once; the top ten take roughly two fifths. V was pared by 3 bases and J by 8 bases, with 16 bases between. This CDR3 contains 14 residues. Germline CDR1 reads SGHAT; CDR2 reads FQNNGV.

The chain combines TRBV11-2 with TRBJ1-1; the D is unclear. This sequence originates from a man aged 35-49 years with Graves' hyperthyroidism. Sequencing input: blood. CDR3 bases: TGTGCCAGCAGCTTGATTCAACTAGGAAGAGAAGCTTTCTTT. This encodes CASSLIQLGREAFF.